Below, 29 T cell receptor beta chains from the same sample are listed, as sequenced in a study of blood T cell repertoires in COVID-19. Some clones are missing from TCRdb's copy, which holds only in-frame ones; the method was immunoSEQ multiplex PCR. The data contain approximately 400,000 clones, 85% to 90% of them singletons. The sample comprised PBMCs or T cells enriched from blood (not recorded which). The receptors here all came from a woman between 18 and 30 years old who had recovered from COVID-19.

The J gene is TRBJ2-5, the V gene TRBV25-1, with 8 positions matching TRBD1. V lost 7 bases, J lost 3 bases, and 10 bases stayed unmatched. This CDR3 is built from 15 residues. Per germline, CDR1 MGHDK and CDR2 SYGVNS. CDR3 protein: CASTWSGQGKETQYF. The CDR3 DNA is TGTGCCAGCACCTGGTCCGGACAGGGAAAAGAGACCCAGTACTTC.

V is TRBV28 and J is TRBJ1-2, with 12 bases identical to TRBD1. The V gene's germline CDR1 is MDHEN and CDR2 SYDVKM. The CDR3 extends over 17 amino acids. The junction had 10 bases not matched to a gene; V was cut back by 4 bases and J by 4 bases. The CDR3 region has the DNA TGTGCCAGCAGTTCGGGGACAGGGGGCGTTTTGGGCTATGGCTACACCTTC. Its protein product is CASSSGTGGVLGYGYTF.

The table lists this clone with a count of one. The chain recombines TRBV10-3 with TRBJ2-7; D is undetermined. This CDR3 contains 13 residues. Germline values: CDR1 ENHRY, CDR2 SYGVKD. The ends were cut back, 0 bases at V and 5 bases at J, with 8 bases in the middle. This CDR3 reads CAISESPLDEQYF. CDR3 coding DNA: TGTGCCATCAGTGAGTCTCCGCTAGACGAGCAGTACTTC.

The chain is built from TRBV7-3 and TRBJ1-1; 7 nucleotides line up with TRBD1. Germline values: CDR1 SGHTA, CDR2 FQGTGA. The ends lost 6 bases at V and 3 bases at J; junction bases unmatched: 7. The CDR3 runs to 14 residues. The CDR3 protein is CASSQQGSDTEAFF. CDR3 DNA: TGTGCCAGCAGTCAACAGGGGTCGGACACTGAAGCTTTCTTT. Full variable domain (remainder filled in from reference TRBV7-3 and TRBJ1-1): GAGVSQTPSNKVTEKGKYVELRCDPISGHTALYWYRQSLGQGPEFLIYFQGTGAADDSGLPNDRFFAVRPEGSVSTLKIQRTERGDSAVYLCASSQQGSDTEAFFGQGTRLTVV.

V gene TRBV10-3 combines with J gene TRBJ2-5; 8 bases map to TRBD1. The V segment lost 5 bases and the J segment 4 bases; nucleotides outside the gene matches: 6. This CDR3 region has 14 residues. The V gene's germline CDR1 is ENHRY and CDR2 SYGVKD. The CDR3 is CAISSPDRGETQYF. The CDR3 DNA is TGTGCCATCAGTAGCCCCGACAGGGGAGAGACCCAGTACTTC.

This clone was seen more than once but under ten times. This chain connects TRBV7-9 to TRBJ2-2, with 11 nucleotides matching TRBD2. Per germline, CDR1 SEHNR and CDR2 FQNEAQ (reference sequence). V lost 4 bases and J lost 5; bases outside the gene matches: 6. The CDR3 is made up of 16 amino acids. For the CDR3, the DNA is TGTGCCAGCAGCTCGGGACTAGCGGTGGGAACCGGGGAGCTGTTTTTT. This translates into CASSSGLAVGTGELFF.

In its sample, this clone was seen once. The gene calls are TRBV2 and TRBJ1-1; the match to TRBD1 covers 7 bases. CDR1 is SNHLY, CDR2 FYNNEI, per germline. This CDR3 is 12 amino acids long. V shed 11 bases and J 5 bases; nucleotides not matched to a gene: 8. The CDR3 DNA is TGTGCCCTAGGGGGCGGGAAAACTGAAGCTTTCTTT. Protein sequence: CALGGGKTEAFF.

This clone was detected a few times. DNA of the CDR3: TGTGCCAGCAGTTACGGCTCAGGGGGCAATCAGCCCCAGCATTTT. As protein: CASSYGSGGNQPQHF. The gene calls are TRBV6-5 and TRBJ1-5, with D possibly being TRBD1 (6 bases). The V gene lost 2 bases and the J gene lost 2 bases, with 10 bases spanning the gap. The CDR3 runs 15 residues. Germline-derived CDR1 and CDR2 are MNHEY and SVGAGI.

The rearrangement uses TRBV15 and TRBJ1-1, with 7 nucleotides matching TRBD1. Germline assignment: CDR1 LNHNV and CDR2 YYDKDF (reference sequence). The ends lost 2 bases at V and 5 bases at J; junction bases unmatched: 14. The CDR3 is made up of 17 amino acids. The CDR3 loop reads CATSRLPTGARWTEAFF. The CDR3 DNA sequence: TGTGCCACCAGCAGACTACCAACAGGGGCGAGGTGGACTGAAGCTTTCTTT.

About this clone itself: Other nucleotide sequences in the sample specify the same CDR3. CDR3 region: CASSLARQPQHF. CDR3 in DNA: TGTGCCAGCAGCTTAGCCCGGCAGCCCCAGCATTTT. V and J are TRBV7-8 and TRBJ1-5; D gene unclear. The CDR3 contains 12 residues. The V end lost 0 bases, the J end lost 7 bases, and 4 bases lay between the germline ends. CDR1 and CDR2 (germline): SGHVS, FQNEAQ.

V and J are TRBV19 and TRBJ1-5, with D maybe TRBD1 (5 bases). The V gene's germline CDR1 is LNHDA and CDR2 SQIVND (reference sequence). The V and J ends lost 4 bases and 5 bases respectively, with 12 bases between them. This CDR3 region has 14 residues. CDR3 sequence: CASSTNRLDQPQHF. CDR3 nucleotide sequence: TGTGCCAGTAGTACGAACAGGCTCGATCAGCCCCAGCATTTT.

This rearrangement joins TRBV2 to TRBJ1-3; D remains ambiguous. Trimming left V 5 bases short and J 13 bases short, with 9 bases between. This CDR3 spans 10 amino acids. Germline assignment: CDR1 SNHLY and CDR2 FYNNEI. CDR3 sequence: CASSQTAIYF. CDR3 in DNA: TGTGCCAGCAGTCAGACTGCTATATATTTT.

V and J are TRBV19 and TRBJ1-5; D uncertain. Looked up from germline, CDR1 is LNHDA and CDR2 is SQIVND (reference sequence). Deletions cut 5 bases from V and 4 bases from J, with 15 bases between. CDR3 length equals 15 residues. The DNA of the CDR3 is TGTGCCAGTAGTCTAACGGTGCGGAAAAATCAGCCCCAGCATTTT. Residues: CASSLTVRKNQPQHF.

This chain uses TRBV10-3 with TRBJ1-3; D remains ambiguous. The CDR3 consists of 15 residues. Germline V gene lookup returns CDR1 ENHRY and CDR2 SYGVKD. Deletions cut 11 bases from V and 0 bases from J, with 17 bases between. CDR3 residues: CAVGRTQGSGNTIYF. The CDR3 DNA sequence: TGTGCCGTCGGGAGGACTCAAGGCTCTGGAAACACCATATATTTT.

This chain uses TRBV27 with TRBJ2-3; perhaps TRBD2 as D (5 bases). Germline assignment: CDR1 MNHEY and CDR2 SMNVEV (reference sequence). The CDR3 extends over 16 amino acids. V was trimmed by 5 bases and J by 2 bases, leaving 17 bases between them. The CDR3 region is CASSQLVGWDTDTQYF. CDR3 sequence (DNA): TGTGCCAGCAGTCAACTAGTGGGGTGGGACACAGATACGCAGTATTTT.

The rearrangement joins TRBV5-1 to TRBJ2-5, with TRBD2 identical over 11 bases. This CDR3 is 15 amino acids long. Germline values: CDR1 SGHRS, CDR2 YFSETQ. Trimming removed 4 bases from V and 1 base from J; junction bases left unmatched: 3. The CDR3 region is CASSQTSGIQETQYF. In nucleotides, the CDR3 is TGCGCCAGCAGCCAGACTAGCGGGATCCAAGAGACCCAGTACTTC.

The CDR3 region is CASSYSEEGYEQYF. CDR3 nucleotide sequence: TGTGCCAGCAGTTACTCCGAGGAGGGCTACGAGCAGTACTTC. This chain links TRBV6-2 or TRBV6-3 with TRBJ2-7, with a possible D match to TRBD2 (6 bases). This CDR3 is 14 amino acids long. Germline CDR1 is MNHEY and CDR2 is SVGEGT. Trimming removed 0 bases from V and 3 bases from J, with 9 bases in between.

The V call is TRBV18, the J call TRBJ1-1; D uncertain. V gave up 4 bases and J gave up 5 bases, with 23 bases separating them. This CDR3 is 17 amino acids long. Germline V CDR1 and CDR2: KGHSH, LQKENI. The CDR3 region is CASSQADRPGNPTEAFF. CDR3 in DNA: TGTGCCAGCTCACAGGCCGATCGACCCGGGAACCCTACTGAAGCTTTCTTT.

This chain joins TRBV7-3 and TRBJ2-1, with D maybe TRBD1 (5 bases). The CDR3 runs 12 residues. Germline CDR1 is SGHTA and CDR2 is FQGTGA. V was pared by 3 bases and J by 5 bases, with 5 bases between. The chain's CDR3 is CASSLGHNEQFF. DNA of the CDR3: TGTGCCAGCAGCTTGGGGCACAATGAGCAGTTCTTC.

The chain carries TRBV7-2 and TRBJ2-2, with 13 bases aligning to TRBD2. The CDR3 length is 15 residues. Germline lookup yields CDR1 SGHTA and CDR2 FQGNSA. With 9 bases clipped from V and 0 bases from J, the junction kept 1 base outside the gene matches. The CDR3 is CARTSGGPNTGELFF. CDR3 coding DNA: TGTGCCAGGACTAGCGGGGGGCCGAACACCGGGGAGCTGTTTTTT. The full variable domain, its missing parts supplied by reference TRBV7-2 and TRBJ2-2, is GAGVSQSPSNKVTEKGKDVELRCDPISGHTALYWYRQSLGQGLEFLIYFQGNSAPDKSGLPSDRFSAERTGGSVSTLTIQRTQQEDSAVYLCARTSGGPNTGELFFGEGSRLTVL.

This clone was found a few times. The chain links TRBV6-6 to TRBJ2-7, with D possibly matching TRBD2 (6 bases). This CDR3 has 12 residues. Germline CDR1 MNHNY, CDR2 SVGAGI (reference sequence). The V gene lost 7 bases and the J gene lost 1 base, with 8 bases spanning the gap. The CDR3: CASMAGSYEQYF. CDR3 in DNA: TGTGCCAGCATGGCGGGATCCTACGAGCAGTACTTC.

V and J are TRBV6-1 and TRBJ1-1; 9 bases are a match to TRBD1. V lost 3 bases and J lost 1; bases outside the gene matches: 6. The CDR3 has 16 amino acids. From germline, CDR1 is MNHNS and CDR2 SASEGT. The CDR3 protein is CASSDGTGNRNTEAFF. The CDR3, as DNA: TGTGCCAGCAGTGACGGGACAGGGAATAGGAACACTGAAGCTTTCTTT.

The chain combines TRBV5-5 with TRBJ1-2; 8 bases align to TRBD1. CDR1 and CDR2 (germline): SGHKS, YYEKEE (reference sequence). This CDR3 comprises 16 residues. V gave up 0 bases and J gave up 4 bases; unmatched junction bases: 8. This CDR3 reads CASSLERQGAGYGYTF. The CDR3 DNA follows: TGTGCCAGCAGCTTGGAACGCCAGGGGGCCGGCTATGGCTACACCTTC.

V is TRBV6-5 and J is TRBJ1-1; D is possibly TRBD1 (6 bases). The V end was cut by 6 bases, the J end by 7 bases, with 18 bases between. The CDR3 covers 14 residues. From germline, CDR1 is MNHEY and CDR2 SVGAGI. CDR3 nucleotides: TGTGCCAGCAGCCTTGTGGGGGCAGGGTATGAAGCTTTCTTT. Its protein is CASSLVGAGYEAFF.

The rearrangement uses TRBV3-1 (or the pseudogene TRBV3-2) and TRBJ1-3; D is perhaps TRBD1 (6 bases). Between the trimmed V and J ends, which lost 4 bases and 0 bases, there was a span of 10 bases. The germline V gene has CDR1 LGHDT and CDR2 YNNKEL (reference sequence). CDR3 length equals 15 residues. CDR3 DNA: TGTGCCAGCAGCCCTTGGACAGTCTCTGGAAACACCATATATTTT. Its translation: CASSPWTVSGNTIYF.

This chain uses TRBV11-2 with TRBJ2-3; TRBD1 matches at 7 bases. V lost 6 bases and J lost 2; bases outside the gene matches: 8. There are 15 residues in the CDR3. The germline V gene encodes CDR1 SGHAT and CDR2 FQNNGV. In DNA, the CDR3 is TGTGCCAGCAGTCGTACGACAGGGTTCACAGATACGCAGTATTTT. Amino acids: CASSRTTGFTDTQYF.

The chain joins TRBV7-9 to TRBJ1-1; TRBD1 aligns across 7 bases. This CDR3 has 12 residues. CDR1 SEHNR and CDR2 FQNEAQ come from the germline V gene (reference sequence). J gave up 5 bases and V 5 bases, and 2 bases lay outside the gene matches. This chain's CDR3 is CASSRRGTEAFF. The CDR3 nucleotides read TGTGCCAGCAGCCGCAGGGGGACTGAAGCTTTCTTT. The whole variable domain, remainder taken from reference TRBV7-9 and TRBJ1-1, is DTGVSQNPRHKITKRGQNVTFRCDPISEHNRLYWYRQTLGQGPEFLTYFQNEAQLEKSRLLSDRFSAERPKGSFSTLEIQRTEQGDSAMYLCASSRRGTEAFFGQGTRLTVV.

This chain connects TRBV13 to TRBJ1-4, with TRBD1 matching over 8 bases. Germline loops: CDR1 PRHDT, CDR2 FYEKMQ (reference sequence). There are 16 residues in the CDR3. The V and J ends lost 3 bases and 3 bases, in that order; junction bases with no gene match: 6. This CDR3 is CASSFGQGPPNEKLFF. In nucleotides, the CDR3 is TGTGCCAGCAGCTTCGGACAGGGACCCCCTAATGAAAAACTGTTTTTT.

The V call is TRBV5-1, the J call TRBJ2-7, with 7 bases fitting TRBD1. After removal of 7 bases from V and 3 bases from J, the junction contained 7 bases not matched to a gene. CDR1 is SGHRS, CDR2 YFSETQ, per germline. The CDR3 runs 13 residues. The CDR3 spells CASSGTVYYEQYF. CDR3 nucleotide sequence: TGCGCCAGCTCCGGGACAGTGTACTACGAGCAGTACTTC.